This T cell receptor beta chain is from a study of regulatory T cells in long-lasting Graves disease. Study findings and constraints: Segments TRBV28, TRBJ1-2 and TRBJ2-5 showed preferential usage in persistent disease.

Time point noted: newly diagnosed GD, antithyroid drugs for less than 3 months. From RNA extracted from PBMCs, the TCR library was made. With 2 bases removed from V and 6 bases from J, the gap between germline ends came to 11 bases. The CDR3 consists of 14 residues. The germline V gene has CDR1 KGHSH and CDR2 LQKENI. The sample holds many counts of this clonotype. Its antigen is undetermined. According to the study, TCR beta libraries were built with iRepertoire HTBI primers and CDR3-region Arm-PCR. TCRdb ran MiXCR on the multiplex PCR reads and lists one entry per CDR3 protein. The table includes a few hundred thousand distinct CDR3 sequences, roughly 12% detected once. The same data also went into a second study, on T cells in Graves' hyperthyroidism and ophthalmopathy. As that report states: Stable disease denoted Graves' hyperthyroidism without ophthalmopathy progression within 18 months. TCR CDR3 regions were first amplified by RT-PCR with HTBI primers.

This receptor was taken from a woman aged 18-29 years with Graves disease. Sequenced here: peripheral blood mononuclear cells (PBMCs), sampled at new diagnosis, from a patient treated with antithyroid drugs. The genes are TRBV18 and TRBJ1-5, with unresolved D. Here the CDR3 reads CASSPGVPIQPQHF. CDR3 DNA: TGTGCCAGCTCACCAGGGGTCCCCATTCAGCCCCAGCATTTT.